Below are 29 T cell receptor beta chains sequenced from a single sample in a study of cytomegalovirus exposure and HLA in healthy donors. The primer mix had 60 Vbeta and 13 Jbeta primers. TCRdb keeps only in-frame clones here, not all; method: immunoSEQ multiplex PCR. Here the sample spans around 99,000 clones, 81% being singletons. Sequenced sample: PBMCs. These receptor sequences come from a woman aged 25 to 39 in good health and CMV-seronegative.

This clone was picked up one time. CDR3 DNA: TGCGCCAGCAGCCACGGTACCGGGACAGGGGGCCGGTACGAGCAGTACTTC. As protein: CASSHGTGTGGRYEQYF. The J gene is TRBJ2-7, the V gene TRBV5-1, with 12 bases matching TRBD1. After removal of 4 bases from V and 4 bases from J, the junction contained 12 bases not matched to a gene. Germline V gives CDR1 SGHRS, CDR2 YFSETQ. The CDR3 is 17 residues long.

The chain combines TRBV6-1 with TRBJ2-1; 11 bases are shared with TRBD2. Germline V gene lookup returns CDR1 MNHNS and CDR2 SASEGT. The CDR3 consists of 14 residues. V shed 7 bases, J shed 7 bases, and the junction held 6 bases outside the gene matches. CDR3 bases: TGTGCCAGCACCGGGACTAGCGGAGGGAATGAGCAGTTCTTC. Translation gives CASTGTSGGNEQFF.

This clone was detected once. The rearrangement joins TRBV6-1 to TRBJ1-1; no definite D call. V lost 9 bases and J lost 0, with 8 bases in between. The CDR3 length is 12 residues. Germline CDR1 is MNHNS and CDR2 is SASEGT. In DNA form, the CDR3 reads TGTGCCAGTAGCGCCCTGAACACTGAAGCTTTCTTT. Translating it yields CASSALNTEAFF.

This chain links TRBV2 with TRBJ2-1; 9 nucleotides match TRBD2. Trimming at V came to 6 bases and at J to 2 bases, leaving 5 bases not matched to a gene. This CDR3 is built from 15 residues. Per the germline V gene, CDR1 is SNHLY and CDR2 is FYNNEI. CDR3 protein: CASSNERGAYNEQFF. CDR3 DNA: TGTGCCAGCAGCAACGAGCGGGGGGCCTACAATGAGCAGTTCTTC. The full variable domain, completed using reference TRBV2 and TRBJ2-1, is EPEVTQTPSHQVTQMGQEVILRCVPISNHLYFYWYRQILGQKVEFLVSFYNNEISEKSEIFDDQFSVERPDGSNFTLKIRSTKLEDSAMYFCASSNERGAYNEQFFGPGTRLTVL.

The chain has TRBV2 and TRBJ1-1; no clear D gene. This CDR3 spans 13 amino acids. The V gene's germline CDR1 is SNHLY and CDR2 FYNNEI. V was shortened by 5 bases and J by 0 bases, with 7 bases between the two germline ends. CDR3 DNA: TGTGCCAGCAGTTCCGGGTTGAACACTGAAGCTTTCTTT. Translated, it gives CASSSGLNTEAFF. The full variable domain, completed using reference TRBV2 and TRBJ1-1, is EPEVTQTPSHQVTQMGQEVILRCVPISNHLYFYWYRQILGQKVEFLVSFYNNEISEKSEIFDDQFSVERPDGSNFTLKIRSTKLEDSAMYFCASSSGLNTEAFFGQGTRLTVV.

V and J are TRBV7-2 and TRBJ2-7; 7 bases match TRBD2. Germline CDR1 is SGHTA and CDR2 is FQGNSA. With 3 bases clipped from V and 2 bases from J, the junction kept 7 bases outside the gene matches. This CDR3 contains 15 residues. The CDR3 DNA is TGTGCCAGCAGCTTGGCCGGGGGAGGGGCCTACGAGCAGTACTTC. This gives the protein CASSLAGGGAYEQYF.

The V call is TRBV5-1, the J call TRBJ2-3, with TRBD2 matching over 7 bases. This CDR3 region has 16 residues. Germline V gene lookup returns CDR1 SGHRS and CDR2 YFSETQ. J lost 2 bases, V lost 1 base, and 7 bases had no gene match. The CDR3 protein is CASSLLREANTDTQYF. The CDR3 DNA reads as TGCGCCAGCAGCTTGTTACGGGAGGCCAACACAGATACGCAGTATTTT.

This chain links TRBV7-9 with TRBJ2-1; possibly TRBD2 for D (5 bases). This CDR3 spans 15 amino acids. Germline CDR1 and CDR2: SEHNR and FQNEAQ (reference sequence). V lost 0 bases and J lost 8, with 14 bases in between. CDR3 DNA: TGTGCCAGCAGCTTAGCAATTTCGCTAGCAGATGAGCAGTTCTTC. Its translation is CASSLAISLADEQFF.

The chain couples TRBV15 to TRBJ1-3; D perhaps matches TRBD1 (5 bases). V was trimmed by 1 base and J by 0 bases, leaving 10 bases between them. Germline CDR1 is LNHNV and CDR2 is YYDKDF (reference sequence). This CDR3 spans 16 amino acids. CDR3 sequence reads: CATSRVGGTSGNTIYF. CDR3 sequence (DNA): TGTGCCACCAGCAGAGTGGGGGGGACCTCTGGAAACACCATATATTTT.

This chain joins TRBV28 and TRBJ2-2, with D maybe TRBD2 (6 bases). V shed 6 bases and J shed 0 bases, with 11 bases lying between them. Looked up from germline, CDR1 is MDHEN and CDR2 is SYDVKM. The CDR3 spans 15 residues. CDR3 nucleotide sequence: TGTGCCAGCAGGTCCCGGGACTCGAACACCGGGGAGCTGTTTTTT. Translation gives CASRSRDSNTGELFF.

This clone was recorded once. The rearrangement links TRBV19 to TRBJ1-1; the match to TRBD1 covers 9 bases. This CDR3 region has 14 residues. In germline, CDR1 is LNHDA, CDR2 SQIVND (reference sequence). V trimming: 4 bases; J trimming: 6 bases; junction bases outside the gene matches: 6. The CDR3 here is CASSNRGRYAEAFF. The CDR3 region has the DNA TGTGCCAGTAGTAACAGGGGGCGTTACGCTGAAGCTTTCTTT.

This clone was observed a few times. The V and J genes are TRBV20-1 and TRBJ1-5, with unresolved D. CDR3 length equals 11 residues. The V gene lost 2 bases and the J gene lost 5 bases, with 4 bases spanning the gap. CDR1 DFQATT and CDR2 SNEGSKA come from the germline V gene (reference sequence). DNA of the CDR3: TGCAGTGCTAGACTCGATCAGCCCCAGCATTTT. This gives the protein CSARLDQPQHF.

CDR3 protein: CASRSVFGGPYF. The CDR3 DNA follows: TGTGCCAGCAGATCAGTGTTTGGGGGCCCGTACTTC. The chain carries TRBV13 and TRBJ2-7; a possible D gene is TRBD1 (6 bases). The CDR3 runs to 12 residues. Germline loops: CDR1 PRHDT, CDR2 FYEKMQ (reference sequence). V gave up 6 bases and J gave up 12 bases, with 18 bases separating them. The complete variable domain, with remaining parts taken from reference TRBV13 and TRBJ2-7, reads AAGVIQSPRHLIKEKRETATLKCYPIPRHDTVYWYQQGPGQDPQFLISFYEKMQSDKGSIPDRFSAQQFSDYHSELNMSSLELGDSALYFCASRSVFGGPYFGPGTRLTVT.

The V gene is TRBV18, the J gene TRBJ2-3; D is possibly TRBD2 (6 bases). CDR3 length equals 13 residues. Trimming cost V 6 bases and J 4 bases, with 11 bases left between them. Germline CDR1 KGHSH, CDR2 LQKENI. CDR3 sequence (DNA): TGTGCCAGCTCTCCTTTAGCGGCAGATACGCAGTATTTT. Residues: CASSPLAADTQYF.

This chain connects TRBV5-8 to TRBJ1-1, with 7 bases aligning to TRBD1. Germline CDR1 and CDR2: SGHTS and YDEGEE. CDR3 length: 15 amino acids. With V trimmed by 4 bases and J by 0 bases, 6 bases remained unmatched. The CDR3 region has the DNA TGTGCCAGCAGCGTTGTTGACAGGGTGAACACTGAAGCTTTCTTT. This sequence encodes CASSVVDRVNTEAFF.

The chain recombines TRBV28 with TRBJ1-1; D is perhaps TRBD1 (6 bases). From germline, CDR1 is MDHEN and CDR2 SYDVKM. The ends were cut back, 8 bases at V and 0 bases at J, with 16 bases in the middle. The CDR3 has 15 residues. The CDR3 spells CASGEQGSVNTEAFF. Written as DNA, the CDR3 is TGTGCCAGCGGAGAACAGGGCTCTGTGAACACTGAAGCTTTCTTT.

The CDR3 coding sequence is TGCGCCAGCAGCCAAGAAGGGGAAGAGACCCAGTACTTC. Translation gives CASSQEGEETQYF. The rearrangement uses TRBV4-3 and TRBJ2-5, with a tentative D call TRBD1 (5 bases). This CDR3 has 13 residues. Trimming took 0 bases from V and 3 from J, leaving 5 bases between them. Per the germline V gene, CDR1 is LGHNA and CDR2 is YSLEER.

Remarks on this clone: At one boundary the junction diverges from the germline segment, which might be a read error. The CDR3 here is CASSLGGQGSKWETQYF. CDR3 DNA sequence: TGTGCTAGCAGCTTAGGGGGACAGGGAAGTAAGTGGGAGACCCAGTACTTC. V usage is TRBV7-7 and J usage is TRBJ2-5; TRBD1 agrees at 9 bases. CDR3 length: 17 residues. The germline V gene has CDR1 SSHAT and CDR2 FNYEAQ (reference sequence).

This chain connects TRBV15 to TRBJ1-1, with D uncertain. Germline CDR1 LNHNV, CDR2 YYDKDF (reference sequence). This CDR3 contains 14 residues. The ends were cut back, 1 base at V and 0 bases at J, with 6 bases in the middle. CDR3: CATSRGSLNTEAFF. The DNA of the CDR3 is TGTGCCACCAGCAGAGGTAGTCTGAACACTGAAGCTTTCTTT.

V usage is TRBV7-9 and J usage is TRBJ2-7; the match to TRBD2 covers 8 bases. The CDR3 sequence is 15 residues long. The junction had 5 bases not matched to a gene; V was cut back by 1 base and J by 3 bases. The germline gives CDR1 SEHNR, CDR2 FQNEAQ (reference sequence). The CDR3 nucleotides are TGTGCCAGCAGCTTAGGCTCTAGCGGGCTCTACGAGCAGTACTTC. Protein: CASSLGSSGLYEQYF.

The sample holds one count of this clone. The chain couples TRBV6-4 to TRBJ2-1; 7 bases map to TRBD2. The CDR3 extends over 14 amino acids. CDR1 is MRHNA, CDR2 SNTAGT, per germline. V lost 9 bases to trimming and J lost 2 bases; unmatched junction nucleotides: 7. CDR3 in DNA: TGTGCCAGATGGGAGGGCCAAACCTACAATGAGCAGTTCTTC. Amino acid sequence: CARWEGQTYNEQFF.

The chain carries TRBV5-4 and TRBJ1-2; D is possibly TRBD1 (5 bases). V dropped 0 bases and J dropped 4 bases, with 13 bases sitting between them. The CDR3 is 15 amino acids. Germline values: CDR1 SGHNT, CDR2 YYREEE (reference sequence). For the CDR3, the DNA is TGTGCCAGCAGCTTGGGTAAACAGGCGTCCTATGGCTACACCTTC. This codes for CASSLGKQASYGYTF.

This sequence joins TRBV10-3 and TRBJ1-1; D is possibly TRBD1 (5 bases). Germline V lookup: CDR1 ENHRY, CDR2 SYGVKD. The CDR3 loop spans 15 amino acids. V shed 11 bases and J shed 3 bases, with 22 bases lying between them. The CDR3 loop reads CASAAGRGKDTEAFF. The CDR3 DNA reads as TGTGCCTCCGCCGCAGGGAGGGGAAAAGACACTGAAGCTTTCTTT.

The chain is built from TRBV18 and TRBJ1-2; D gene uncertain. Per germline, CDR1 KGHSH and CDR2 LQKENI. V lost 3 bases and J 8 bases, leaving 13 bases between the germline ends. CDR3 length equals 13 residues. The CDR3 sequence is CASSPLEGEGYTF. The CDR3 region has the DNA TGTGCCAGCTCACCTCTTGAGGGCGAGGGCTACACCTTC.

Only one count was recorded for this clone. The chain couples TRBV7-8 to TRBJ2-5; D uncertain. The V gene lost 6 bases and the J gene lost 0 bases, with 11 bases spanning the gap. The length of the CDR3 is 14 residues. Looked up from germline, CDR1 is SGHVS and CDR2 is FQNEAQ. The DNA for the CDR3 is TGTGCCAGCAGTTACACGCAGTACCAAGAGACCCAGTACTTC. The encoded protein is CASSYTQYQETQYF.

The J gene is TRBJ1-1, the V gene TRBV29-1; D may be TRBD1 (6 bases). The CDR3 loop spans 14 amino acids. Trimming pared 0 bases from V and 10 bases from J, leaving 18 bases between. The germline V gene encodes CDR1 SQVTM and CDR2 ANQGSEA. This CDR3 is CSVEEGARGVGAFF. For the CDR3, the DNA is TGCAGCGTTGAAGAGGGGGCAAGAGGGGTTGGAGCTTTCTTT.

This clone was seen a handful of times. The V gene is TRBV7-2, the J gene TRBJ2-3; 10 nucleotides match TRBD2. CDR1 is SGHTA, CDR2 FQGNSA, per germline. Germline trimming cut 4 bases from V and 8 bases from J; bases unmatched to any gene: 12. The CDR3 is made up of 16 amino acids. The CDR3 is CASSSLPSASGSTQYF. The DNA of the CDR3 is TGTGCCAGCAGCTCCTTACCTAGTGCTAGCGGGAGTACGCAGTATTTT.

This rearrangement joins TRBV11-2 to TRBJ2-2; TRBD2 matches at 8 bases. Per germline, CDR1 SGHAT and CDR2 FQNNGV. V was clipped by 6 bases and J by 5 bases; unmatched bases: 17. The CDR3 consists of 18 residues. The CDR3 coding sequence is TGTGCCAGCAGTTTCGGGCGCTCGGCGGGGGGCGCGACCGGGGAGCTGTTTTTT. Translation: CASSFGRSAGGATGELFF.

This chain joins TRBV27 and TRBJ2-1; 10 bases line up with TRBD2. The CDR3 totals 20 residues. The J segment lost 6 bases and the V segment lost 6 bases, leaving 23 bases of the junction unmatched. Looked up from germline, CDR1 is MNHEY and CDR2 is SMNVEV (reference sequence). CDR3 protein: CASSTNRVASGRWLGNEQFF. In DNA form, the CDR3 reads TGTGCCAGCAGCACCAACAGGGTCGCTAGCGGGAGATGGTTGGGCAATGAGCAGTTCTTC.